One and the same sample provided the 5 T cell receptor beta chains below, sequenced in a study of human T cells and chemical hapten exposure. TCRdb processed the RACE reads anew with MiXCR; each CDR3 protein has one entry. Of 340,000 or so distinct CDR3 sequences in the sample, around 7% were seen once. Described time point: patch test 1, 2 weeks after DPC sensitization. Sample treatment: therapeutic diphenylcyclopropenone sensitization with weekly scalp DPC. Sequencing used whole blood, obtained in connection with sensitization to the hapten diphenylcyclopropenone (DPC). The receptor source for this set is a woman aged 18-35 years with alopecia areata. Some clones in this sample may be carry-over from other donors' samples.

This rearrangement joins TRBV6-1 to TRBJ1-5; D possibly corresponds to TRBD1 (6 bases). The CDR3 is made up of 17 amino acids. The germline gives CDR1 MNHNS, CDR2 SASEGT. Trimming cost V 3 bases and J 0 bases, with 15 bases left between them. CDR3 DNA sequence: TGTGCCAGCAGTGATGGAATGAGGGGGGTTAGCAATCAGCCCCAGCATTTT. This encodes CASSDGMRGVSNQPQHF.

This clonotype was seen ten or more times. The CDR3 is CASSLGGISTDTQYF. In nucleotides, the CDR3 is TGTGCCAGCAGCTTGGGAGGGATAAGTACAGATACGCAGTATTTT. The chain employs TRBV7-6 and TRBJ2-3, with 7 nucleotides matching TRBD2. The trim removed 3 bases at V and 3 bases at J, leaving 6 bases unmatched. CDR1 is SGHVS, CDR2 FNYEAQ, per germline. The CDR3 covers 15 residues.

The sample holds a few counts of this clonotype. The chain has TRBV28 and TRBJ1-2; D is unclear. Germline CDR1 reads MDHEN; CDR2 reads SYDVKM. The CDR3 extends over 13 amino acids. The ends were cut back, 6 bases at V and 5 bases at J, with 13 bases in the middle. Here the CDR3 reads CASRWSSVYGYTF. CDR3 DNA sequence: TGTGCCAGCAGATGGAGCAGCGTATATGGCTACACCTTC.

This clonotype turned up a few times. The chain has TRBV4-3 and TRBJ2-1; possible D gene TRBD1, 6 bases. Germline CDR1 and CDR2: LGHNA and YSLEER. The CDR3 sequence is 16 residues long. With 2 bases removed from V and 4 bases from J, the gap between germline ends came to 15 bases. This CDR3 is CASSQTPGQDYNEQFF. The CDR3 region has the DNA TGCGCCAGCAGCCAAACGCCGGGACAAGATTACAATGAGCAGTTCTTC.

About this clonotype itself: Possible read error: a much larger clone is one base away. The J gene is TRBJ2-1, the V gene TRBV13; weak D call: TRBD1 (6 bases). CDR3 size: 15 residues. Germline CDR1 reads PRHDT; CDR2 reads FYEKMQ (reference sequence). The CDR3 bases are TGTGCCAGCACCGCGGACAGAGGGTCCTATAATGGGCAGTTCTTC. Translated: CASTADRGSYNGQFF. The variable domain in full, completed from reference TRBV13 and TRBJ2-1, reads AAGVIQSPRHLIKEKRETATLKCYPIPRHDTVYWYQQGPGQDPQFLISFYEKMQSDKGSIPDRFSAQQFSDYHSELNMSSLELGDSALYFCASTADRGSYNGQFFGPGTRLTVL.